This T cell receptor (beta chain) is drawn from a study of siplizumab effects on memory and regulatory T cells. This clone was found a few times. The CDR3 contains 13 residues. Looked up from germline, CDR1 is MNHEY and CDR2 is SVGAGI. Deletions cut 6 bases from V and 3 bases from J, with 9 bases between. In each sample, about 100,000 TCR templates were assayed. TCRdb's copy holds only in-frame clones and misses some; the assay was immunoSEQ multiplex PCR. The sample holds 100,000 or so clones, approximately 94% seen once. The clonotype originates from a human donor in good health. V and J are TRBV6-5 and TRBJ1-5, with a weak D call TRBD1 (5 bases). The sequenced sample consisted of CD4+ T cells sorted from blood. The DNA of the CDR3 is TGTGCCAGCAGGAGGGGTTCCAATCAGCCCCAGCATTTT. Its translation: CASRRGSNQPQHF.